Listed below are T cell receptor beta chains from one sample, sequenced in a study of STAT5B mutations in CD4+ large granular lymphocyte leukemia. TCRdb's table, derived via immunoSEQ multiplex PCR, lists solely in-frame clones and lacks some. The sample lists 25,000 to 35,000 clones, about 70% seen once, with roughly 0.31% in the top ten. Sequenced material: CD4+ T cells from blood buffy coats. These receptors were collected from a human donor in good health. Each CDR3 is given with its conserved first and last residue. D genes are given only for firm matches. A clone size is listed for some rows: how often the clone was seen (once, few, many), or a class if it is expanded.

CDR3 | DNA | D | J | size | V
CASSRVGSGYTF | TGTGCCAGCAGCCGAGTTGGTAGTGGCTACACCTTC | NA | TRBJ1-2 | NA | TRBV11-2
CASSLGPTGGGVEKLFF | TGCGCCAGCAGCTTGGGGCCAACGGGGGGAGGGGTCGAAAAACTGTTTTTT | NA | TRBJ1-4 | NA | TRBV5-1
CASKEQTRSYEQYF | TGCGCCAGCAAGGAGCAGACCCGCTCCTACGAGCAGTACTTC | NA | TRBJ2-7 | NA | TRBV5-1
CAWSASGATNSPLHF | TGTGCCTGGAGTGCCTCAGGAGCGACTAATTCACCCCTCCACTTT | NA | TRBJ1-6 | NA | TRBV30
CASSQALPVAGTRNYGYTF | TGCGCCAGCAGCCAAGCCCTACCCGTGGCAGGGACCCGCAACTATGGCTACACCTTC | NA | TRBJ1-2 | NA | TRBV4-3
CASSLVGEQFF | TGTGCCAGCAGCTTAGTGGGTGAGCAGTTCTTC | NA | TRBJ2-1 | NA | TRBV7-2
CASSISSGNTIYF | TGTGCCAGTAGTATATCCTCTGGAAACACCATATATTTT | NA | TRBJ1-3 | NA | TRBV19
CAWSLIREQFF | TGTGCCTGGAGTTTGATCAGGGAGCAGTTCTTC | NA | TRBJ2-1 | NA | TRBV30
CASSRRQGVNYEQYF | TGTGCCAGCAGCCGTCGACAGGGGGTTAACTACGAGCAGTACTTC | TRBD1 | TRBJ2-7 | NA | TRBV28
CASSLLGNTEAFF | TGTGCCAGCAGCCTCCTGGGGAACACTGAAGCTTTCTTT | NA | TRBJ1-1 | NA | TRBV7-3
CASRPTGGVSYEQYF | TGTGCCAGCAGACCCACAGGGGGTGTCTCCTACGAGCAGTACTTC | TRBD1 | TRBJ2-7 | NA | TRBV11-3
CASSRDRVSGELFF | TGTGCCAGCAGCCGAGACAGGGTTTCCGGGGAGCTGTTTTTT | TRBD1 | TRBJ2-2 | NA | TRBV4-2
CASSWDSTDTQYF | TGTGCCAGCAGCTGGGACAGCACAGATACGCAGTATTTT | NA | TRBJ2-3 | NA | TRBV5-4
CASSKGMVQRETDTQYF | TGTGCCAGCAGCAAAGGGATGGTCCAGCGGGAGACAGATACGCAGTATTTT | TRBD2 | TRBJ2-3 | NA | TRBV7-9
CASRGDRGSETQYF | TGTGCCAGCAGGGGGGACAGGGGGTCAGAGACCCAGTACTTC | TRBD1 | TRBJ2-5 | NA | TRBV6-1
CASSSDRVETDTQYF | TGTGCCAGCAGTTCGGACAGGGTAGAGACAGATACGCAGTATTTT | TRBD1 | TRBJ2-3 | few | TRBV7-9
CASSQGQISYNEQFF | TGTGCCAGTAGCCAGGGACAGATCTCCTACAATGAGCAGTTCTTC | TRBD1 | TRBJ2-1 | NA | TRBV19
CSVEDQTGLYGYTF | TGCAGCGTTGAAGACCAGACAGGGCTCTATGGCTACACCTTC | TRBD1 | TRBJ1-2 | NA | TRBV29-1